These 22 T cell receptor beta chains came from one sample sequenced in a study of identifying expanded T cells in peripheral blood. Libraries were prepared by immunoSEQ multiplex PCR; TCRdb keeps only in-frame clonotypes and omits some of them. The table lists 60,000 to 70,000 clones, about four fifths of them singletons. Sequencing input: blood. The source of these receptors is a person between 18 and 75 years old in good health.

The CDR3 loop reads CASSLGDSADTQYF. The CDR3 DNA is TGTGCCAGCAGCTTAGGGGACTCGGCGGATACGCAGTATTTT. The chain joins TRBV7-9 to TRBJ2-3; possibly TRBD2 for D (6 bases). There are 14 residues in the CDR3. Trimming took 1 base from V and 6 from J, leaving 11 bases between them. Germline CDR1 SEHNR, CDR2 FQNEAQ (reference sequence). The full variable domain, completed using reference TRBV7-9 and TRBJ2-3, is DTGVSQNPRHKITKRGQNVTFRCDPISEHNRLYWYRQTLGQGPEFLTYFQNEAQLEKSRLLSDRFSAERPKGSFSTLEIQRTEQGDSAMYLCASSLGDSADTQYFGPGTRLTVL.

This rearrangement joins TRBV19 to TRBJ1-1; the match to TRBD1 covers 7 bases. Trimming cost V 9 bases and J 4 bases; bases outside gene matches: 20. The CDR3 loop spans 17 amino acids. The germline gives CDR1 LNHDA, CDR2 SQIVND (reference sequence). CDR3 region: CASCLSSRGDRATEAFF. The DNA for the CDR3 is TGTGCCAGCTGCCTCTCGAGCAGGGGGGACCGTGCCACTGAAGCTTTCTTT.

The chain links TRBV5-1 to TRBJ1-2, with 8 bases lining up with TRBD1. CDR1 and CDR2 from the germline V gene are SGHRS and YFSETQ. This CDR3 region has 15 residues. The J segment lost 8 bases and the V segment lost 2 bases, leaving 11 bases of the junction unmatched. This chain's CDR3 is CASSLNDDRGRGYTF. DNA for the CDR3: TGCGCCAGCAGCTTAAACGACGACAGGGGCCGCGGCTACACCTTC.

The chain has TRBV19 and TRBJ2-1; 8 bases are a match to TRBD1. With 6 bases clipped from V and 7 bases from J, the junction kept 5 bases outside the gene matches. The CDR3 contains 13 residues. Per the germline V gene, CDR1 is LNHDA and CDR2 is SQIVND (reference sequence). CDR3 bases: TGTGCCAGTAGGAAGACAGGGGTGAATGAGCAGTTCTTC. It encodes CASRKTGVNEQFF.

This clone was seen a single time. CDR3 residues: CASRPGQGLTEAFF. DNA for the CDR3: TGTGCCAGCAGACCGGGACAGGGCCTAACTGAAGCTTTCTTT. V gene TRBV5-6 combines with J gene TRBJ1-1, with 9 bases identical to TRBD1. Unmatched junction bases numbered 7, after V lost 5 bases and J lost 5 bases. The CDR3 spans 14 residues. Germline V gene data show CDR1 as SGHDT and CDR2 as YYEEEE. The entire variable domain, with the rest obtained from reference TRBV5-6 and TRBJ1-1, is as follows: DAGVTQSPTHLIKTRGQQVTLRCSPKSGHDTVSWYQQALGQGPQFIFQYYEEEERQRGNFPDRFSGHQFPNYSSELNVNALLLGDSALYLCASRPGQGLTEAFFGQGTRLTVV.

The chain couples TRBV11-2 to TRBJ1-3; perhaps TRBD1 as D (6 bases). V was pared by 5 bases and J by 0 bases, with 14 bases between. The CDR3 runs 16 residues. Germline V gives CDR1 SGHAT, CDR2 FQNNGV. CDR3 loop: CASSDRDKSSGNTIYF. The CDR3 DNA sequence: TGTGCCAGCAGCGACCGGGACAAGAGCTCTGGAAACACCATATATTTT.

V usage is TRBV7-2 and J usage is TRBJ1-1; 7 nucleotides match TRBD1. Trimming at V came to 6 bases and at J to 3 bases, leaving 10 bases not matched to a gene. Germline-derived CDR1 and CDR2 are SGHTA and FQGNSA. The CDR3 spans 15 residues. This CDR3 is CASSEKTGLDTEAFF. CDR3 bases: TGTGCCAGCAGTGAAAAGACAGGGTTAGACACTGAAGCTTTCTTT.

The chain couples TRBV5-1 to TRBJ2-7, with 8 bases identical to TRBD2. Germline V gene lookup returns CDR1 SGHRS and CDR2 YFSETQ. The junction had 12 bases not matched to a gene; V was cut back by 0 bases and J by 4 bases. The CDR3 spans 17 residues. The DNA of the CDR3 is TGCGCCAGCAGCTTGGCCCTAGAGACTAGCGCTTCTTACGAGCAGTACTTC. It codes for CASSLALETSASYEQYF.

About this clone itself: A read error is likely, as this CDR3 ends without the conserved phenylalanine or tryptophan. The DNA is omitted, as the CDR3 cannot be located on it reliably, and the CDR3 follows TCRdb's listing. The gene calls are TRBV5-1 and TRBJ1-2. CDR1 and CDR2 (germline): SGHRS, YFSETQ. The CDR3 length is 12 residues, termini included. The CDR3 region is CASSYPVQTVVL.

The genes are TRBV30 and TRBJ2-3; no definite D call. The germline V and J ends were trimmed by 0 bases and 6 bases, with 4 bases remaining between them. Germline V CDR1 and CDR2: GTSNPN, SVGIG (reference sequence). This CDR3 contains 11 residues. Here the CDR3 DNA reads TGTGCCTGGAGTGTCTCCGATACGCAGTATTTT. Translation gives CAWSVSDTQYF.

V usage is TRBV7-2 and J usage is TRBJ2-1, with unresolved D. CDR3 length: 14 residues. Germline loops: CDR1 SGHTA, CDR2 FQGNSA. V was shortened by 2 bases and J by 9 bases, with 14 bases between the two germline ends. This CDR3 is CASSLLGMRSEQFF. DNA of the CDR3: TGTGCCAGCAGCTTATTAGGGATGAGATCTGAGCAGTTCTTC.

This chain links TRBV19 with TRBJ1-1; D unclear. The CDR3 runs 14 residues. The V end lost 6 bases, the J end lost 10 bases, and 21 bases lay between the germline ends. Germline assignment: CDR1 LNHDA and CDR2 SQIVND (reference sequence). The CDR3: CASRGSGRRPGAFF. CDR3 nucleotides: TGTGCCAGTAGGGGGTCTGGACGGCGACCCGGAGCTTTCTTT.

This sequence joins TRBV2 and TRBJ2-7; D may be TRBD1 or TRBD2 (6 bases each). V was shortened by 6 bases and J by 1 base, with 10 bases between the two germline ends. This CDR3 spans 13 amino acids. Germline V gene data show CDR1 as SNHLY and CDR2 as FYNNEI. CDR3 coding DNA: TGTGCCAGCAGGGGGGCGGGGTCCTACGAGCAGTACGTC. This codes for CASRGAGSYEQYV.

This chain links TRBV19 with TRBJ2-3; TRBD2 matches at 9 bases. Germline assignment: CDR1 LNHDA and CDR2 SQIVND (reference sequence). J was trimmed by 2 bases and V by 5 bases; bases with no gene match: 2. The CDR3 extends over 14 amino acids. CDR3 protein: CASSLAGYTDTQYF. The CDR3 DNA follows: TGTGCCAGTAGTCTAGCGGGGTACACAGATACGCAGTATTTT.

This sequence joins TRBV7-8 and TRBJ2-3; TRBD2 aligns across 7 bases. The junction had 15 bases not matched to a gene; V was cut back by 1 base and J by 8 bases. The germline V gene has CDR1 SGHVS and CDR2 FQNEAQ. This CDR3 is 17 amino acids long. DNA of the CDR3: TGTGCCAGCAGCTTAGGCGGGGGACCGACGCTTATATCTACGCAGTATTTT. This encodes CASSLGGGPTLISTQYF.

This sequence joins TRBV6-5 and TRBJ2-7; D is perhaps TRBD1 or TRBD2 (5 bases each). This CDR3 has 13 amino acids. Germline CDR1 reads MNHEY; CDR2 reads SVGAGI. V lost 8 bases and J lost 4, with 15 bases in between. The CDR3 bases are TGTGCCAGCGCCCCACGGGGCCCTTACGAGCAGTACGTC. Protein: CASAPRGPYEQYV.

The chain recombines TRBV10-3 with TRBJ1-4; D is unclear. Germline CDR1 and CDR2: ENHRY and SYGVKD. Trimming cost V 6 bases and J 5 bases, with 10 bases left between them. The CDR3 has 13 amino acids. The CDR3, as DNA: TGTGCCATCAGGGACCAGGTGAATGAAAAACTGTTTTTT. Translated: CAIRDQVNEKLFF.

This chain joins TRBV30 and TRBJ2-3, with TRBD2 identical over 10 bases. Germline CDR1 GTSNPN, CDR2 SVGIG (reference sequence). V lost 0 bases to trimming and J lost 4 bases; unmatched junction nucleotides: 4. CDR3 size: 15 residues. The CDR3, as DNA: TGTGCCTGGAGTGTTCTAGCGGGGGTATCAGATACGCAGTATTTT. It translates to CAWSVLAGVSDTQYF.

The rearrangement joins TRBV6-5 to TRBJ2-7; 8 nucleotides match TRBD2. With 10 bases clipped from V and 1 base from J, the junction kept 9 bases outside the gene matches. Germline V CDR1 and CDR2: MNHEY, SVGAGI. The CDR3 contains 14 residues. The CDR3: CATRTGGRSYEQYV. The DNA of the CDR3 is TGTGCCACCAGGACGGGAGGGCGATCCTACGAGCAGTACGTC.

This chain connects TRBV4-3 to TRBJ2-3, with TRBD2 matching over 15 bases. V lost 3 bases and J lost 4; bases outside the gene matches: 8. This CDR3 is 18 amino acids long. Germline lookup yields CDR1 LGHNA and CDR2 YSLEER. The CDR3, as DNA: TGCGCCAGCAGCCAGGGCTCGGGACTAGCGGGAGGCCCAGATACGCAGTATTTT. Its translation is CASSQGSGLAGGPDTQYF.

This rearrangement joins TRBV5-4 to TRBJ2-6, with D perhaps TRBD1 (6 bases). V was pared by 0 bases and J by 0 bases, with 7 bases between. The CDR3 contains 16 residues. The V gene's germline CDR1 is SGHNT and CDR2 YYREEE (reference sequence). CDR3 coding DNA: TGTGCCAGCAGCTTGGAGGGGGTCTCTGGGGCCAACGTCCTGACTTTC. Its translation is CASSLEGVSGANVLTF. The full variable domain, in which reference TRBV5-4 and TRBJ2-6 provide the parts outside the CDR3, is ETGVTQSPTHLIKTRGQQVTLRCSSQSGHNTVSWYQQALGQGPQFIFQYYREEENGRGNFPPRFSGLQFPNYSSELNVNALELDDSALYLCASSLEGVSGANVLTFGAGSRLTVL.

The V and J genes are TRBV9 and TRBJ2-3; D unresolved. V was trimmed by 3 bases and J by 4 bases, leaving 12 bases between them. In germline, CDR1 is SGDLS, CDR2 YYNGEE. The CDR3 spans 14 residues. The DNA for the CDR3 is TGTGCCAGCAGCGCGGGCCAAGGAGCAGATACGCAGTATTTT. Protein product: CASSAGQGADTQYF.